This entry is about one T cell receptor beta chain. What this receptor recognizes is not known. One base away there is no much larger clone; base qualities are not given. Library method: the immunoSEQ multiplex PCR assay. For the multiplex PCR, a mixture combining 60 forward primers for TCR Vbeta segments and 13 reverse primers for TCR Jbeta segments was used. The CDR3 region of rearranged TCR beta genes was amplified from genomic DNA by a multiplex PCR assay. On the Illumina HiSeq System, the amplified TCR beta libraries were sequenced as 87-base-pair reads. Per the authors' processing: In a later analysis, tens of millions of unique TCR beta chains were counted across the approximately 670 repertoires, and roughly 11 million of these chains were shared by at least two donors. A nearest-neighbor algorithm error-corrected the raw reads and collapsed the reads into unique sequences, merging closely related sequences to remove PCR and sequencing errors. To assign V, D and J gene segments, CDR3 sequences were aligned to IMGT reference sequences. For a sequence to be retained, a match of at least six nucleotides was required to both a V gene segment and a J gene segment. A rearrangement counted as productive if the CDR3 had no stop codons and remained in frame with V and J, and every other rearrangement counted as non-productive. Following IMGT convention, CDR3 was defined as the stretch from the second conserved V-encoded cysteine up to the conserved J-encoded phenylalanine. Sequences without an unambiguous match to a single V gene segment were excluded from the earlier analysis of about 600 of the donors. In an earlier analysis of more than 500 of the donors, a V segment was called functional when productive rearrangements were above 56.7%, and segregating when the standard deviation between donors exceeded 5%. A statistical classification framework was developed to diagnose cytomegalovirus status using the catalog of TCR beta chain sequences. V and J gene assignment, in a later analysis, came from comparing TCR nucleotide sequences with IMGT/GENE-DB human TR gene sequences. A later analysis assigned CDR3 sequences and most-parsimonious VDJ recombination scenarios with the TCRdist pipeline. In a later analysis, each TCR beta chain was defined by its CDR3 amino acid sequence together with its V-gene family, and reads without a unique V-gene family were excluded. In a later analysis, 450 to 600 highly shared, low-generation-probability nucleotide sequences were removed to address suspected cross-contamination and a sequencing artifact. In a later analysis, a clonal expansion index was calculated for each public chain from normalized within-repertoire ranks of inferred template counts. In a later analysis, generation probabilities were computed using a VDJ recombination model fitted to out-of-frame rearrangements, and the results were checked against IGoR. In a later analysis, TCR-TCR, TCR-HLA and TCR-CMV co-occurrence was scored with hypergeometric tests, and a repertoire-size bias correction was applied to TCR pairs. False discovery rates were estimated in a later analysis by permuting HLA or CMV assignments 20 times. A later analysis grouped co-occurring TCRs with DBSCAN, adding TCRdist sequence similarity when clustering within HLA-allele-positive subsets. For co-occurrence clustering, repertoires with fewer than 30,000 or more than 120,000 public chains were excluded, along with 5 or 6 repertoires with anomalous nucleotide sharing. TCRdb provides this immuneACCESS table in a form limited to in-frame rearrangements. Some clones are lacking; in checked studies, under half of them reflect an unresolved V gene, and why the rest are absent is not known. The D gene and trimming were derived from the DNA, and the V and J assignments and clone size from that table. Within this sample are 220,000 or so clones, with around 75% of them counted one time only. Approximately 1.7% of the sample is in the top ten clones.

The sample belongs to a study of cytomegalovirus exposure and HLA in healthy donors (dated by TCRdb to about 2017). About the study as a whole: According to an earlier analysis of 587 of the donors, 150 million to 200 million T cells yielded 95 million to 140 million unique TCR beta sequences and roughly 280 Gb of sequence data. An early release covering 500 to 750 HLA-typed donors comprised about 310 gigabases of sequencing data and around 80 million unique TCR sequences. Of the roughly 420 genotyped donors, less than 90% were placed in the genetic ancestry cluster associated with self-reported Caucasian donors. The aim of the study was to test whether cataloging public T cell receptors could identify signatures of past pathogen exposure. The T cell repertoires of about 700 subjects were profiled by immunosequencing and related to cytomegalovirus serostatus. Besides the first cohort of approximately 670 subjects, a separate validation cohort made up of 120 or so different subjects was used. To predict cytomegalovirus infection status, the study brought together high-throughput TCR immunosequencing, statistical association of individual TCRs with disease status, and machine learning. To study patterns of TCR occurrence, a later analysis re-analyzed previously published TCR beta repertoires from several hundred donors and added high-resolution HLA genotyping. Rather than using new phenotypic data, the later analysis identified candidate immune exposures from TCR beta sequences and from how often those sequences occurred across donors. An earlier analysis of 587 of the donors applied high-throughput TCR beta sequencing to assess whether each TCR beta V gene segment acted as functional or pseudogenic. Donor age, sex, ethnicity and CMV serostatus were compiled together with the repertoire data. In a later genetic analysis, genome-wide SNP genotypes for about three fifths of the 666 donors were used, and that subset was treated as a discovery cohort. All discovery cohort repertoires had been generated using a single sequencing platform. Both class I and class II loci were covered by HLA typing, at four-digit resolution. Typing coverage varied by locus: roughly 629-640 donors for A, B, C, DRB1 and DQB1; roughly 510 for DQA1; more than 600 for DPA1; 400 to 480 for DPB1. Roughly 5 DR-DQ haplotypes were treated as single units for association and clustering because of strong linkage in the cohort. Among 300 to 450 genotyped donors of the cohort, an average of around 240,000 unique TCR beta nucleotide sequences were sequenced per donor, around 18% of them non-productive.

Germline trimming amounts to 3 bases on V and 0 bases on J, with 7 as the count of junction bases outside the gene matches. The CDR3 numbers 17 residues from cysteine through phenylalanine. Of all the DNA, just the CDR3 is kept, 51 bases in frame from base 1. CDR1 and CDR2 (SGHTA, FQGTGA) derive from the germline V gene. The cohort comprised fewer than 750 healthy bone marrow donors. All cohort members were sampled while nominally healthy, although unrecorded immune exposures were likely present. The donor was CMV seronegative and was included in the group of over 300 seronegative cohort members. Each donor provided a peripheral blood sample, and peripheral blood mononuclear cells were used for TCR beta sequencing. The Qiagen DNeasy Blood Extraction Kit was used to extract genomic DNA from the blood cell samples. On the study overall, not on this receptor specifically: Strong co-occurrence of HLA alleles, especially DR and DQ, made assigning TCR associations to individual alleles difficult. Some IMGT-functional V segments, including TRBV6-2 and TRBV6-3, could not be distinguished by the 87-base-pair reads and were therefore excluded. A later analysis found that TCR association rates varied across HLA loci, with DRB1 alleles showing the most associated TCRs and HLA-C alleles the fewest. According to a later genetic analysis, donors in an Asian-associated ancestry cluster had fewer N-insertions in productive TCRs than the roughly 670-donor mean. Because counts were too low, roughly 16 rarely observed V segments, including chromosome 9 orphons, were left out of the earlier analysis of 587 of the donors. A total of 164 TCR beta chains were listed by the study as associated with cytomegalovirus. According to a later analysis, most CMV-associated TCR beta chains appeared to be HLA-restricted, and the HLA associations seemed to be driven largely by CMV exposure. A further reported finding was that TCR beta sequences accurately predicted the HLA-A and HLA-B alleles for most subjects in the first cohort. A later analysis found that HLA-associated TCR beta chains were more clonally expanded and had lower generation probabilities than equally common non-associated chains. In vitro tests confirmed that a few of the cytomegalovirus-associated TCR beta chains recognize cytomegalovirus antigens. A later genetic analysis associated a missense DCLRE1C variant with V-gene and J-gene trimming of TCR beta chains, and an independent cohort replicated the association. At a false discovery rate of 0.05, a later analysis linked some 17,000 TCR beta sequences to specific HLA alleles. An earlier analysis of roughly 570 of the donors showed that most TCR beta V segments appeared in productive rearrangements either about 87% or about 30% of the time, which broadly matched IMGT annotations. A later analysis reported that several top co-occurrence clusters appeared linked to parvovirus B19, influenza, CMV and Epstein-Barr virus. The cohort was sequenced for TCR beta chains only, and without alpha or paired-chain data the features that could be detected were limited. For the cohort, immune exposure information was limited to CMV serostatus. The classifier was reported to diagnose cytomegalovirus status with high specificity and sensitivity in both the original cohort and the validation cohort. It was suggested by the authors that the approach could potentially be generalized to other disease states and immunological phenotypes. While some public TCRs were present in many individuals, most TCR sequences turned up only very rarely across donors. Presence/absence analyses assumed roughly uniform sequencing depth across donors, an assumption that may not hold. Because HLA typing was missing for some donors at each locus, association tests included only the typed subset. Correlated functional status among segregating V segments might be attributable to linkage disequilibrium, but an unknown experimental factor could not be ruled out. A cluster of highly shared sequence variants was judged likely to be a technical artifact of the sequencing pipeline.

Input material: PBMCs. The receptor's source is a woman aged 30 to 39 in good health and CMV-seronegative. Recombination joined TRBV7-3 with TRBJ2-1, with 8 junctional bases fitting TRBD2. The DNA reads as follows: TGTGCCAGCAGCTTGGATAGCGGGGAAAGCTCCTACAATGAGCAGTTCTTC. It encodes CASSLDSGESSYNEQFF.